The 13 T cell receptor beta chains presented below share a single source sample, sequenced in a study of neoadjuvant nivolumab and ipilimumab in lung cancer. This table comes from immunoSEQ multiplex PCR, and its TCRdb copy is limited to in-frame clones, with some not included. The repertoire consists of 40,000 to 55,000 clones, with about 89% occurring once and the leading ten covering about 4%. Sequencing was performed on blood, taken before neoadjuvant nivolumab, alone or with ipilimumab. These receptors all come from an adult with non-small cell lung cancer. Some clones in this sample may be carry-over from other donors' samples.

The V call is TRBV9, the J call TRBJ2-3; possibly TRBD2 for D (5 bases). Germline V gives CDR1 SGDLS, CDR2 YYNGEE. The V gene lost 0 bases and the J gene lost 1 base, with 12 bases spanning the gap. The CDR3 extends over 16 amino acids. CDR3 residues: CASSVASQAGTDTQYF. CDR3 sequence (DNA): TGTGCCAGCAGCGTAGCTTCCCAAGCGGGCACAGATACGCAGTATTTT.

The chain employs TRBV7-3 and TRBJ1-1; D is perhaps TRBD1 (5 bases). CDR1 SGHTA and CDR2 FQGTGA come from the germline V gene. With 3 bases removed from V and 1 base from J, the gap between germline ends came to 6 bases. The CDR3 contains 13 residues. CDR3 sequence: CASSFQGNTEAFF. The CDR3 nucleotides are TGTGCCAGCAGCTTCCAGGGGAACACTGAAGCTTTCTTT.

The V gene is TRBV7-9, the J gene TRBJ1-1; the D gene is possibly TRBD1 (6 bases). Per germline, CDR1 SEHNR and CDR2 FQNEAQ (reference sequence). The CDR3 length is 17 residues. The V end was cut by 1 base, the J end by 0 bases, with 15 bases between. The CDR3 sequence: CASSLERGGLMNTEAFF. The CDR3 DNA sequence: TGTGCCAGCAGCTTAGAACGAGGGGGACTGATGAACACTGAAGCTTTCTTT.

The rearrangement joins TRBV7-6 to TRBJ2-7; D might be TRBD1 (5 bases). Germline loops: CDR1 SGHVS, CDR2 FNYEAQ. Trimming removed 3 bases from V and 0 bases from J, with 18 bases in between. This CDR3 spans 17 amino acids. CDR3 sequence reads: CASSLTTPGFPSYEQYF. The CDR3 DNA reads TGTGCCAGCAGCTTGACAACCCCAGGGTTTCCCTCCTACGAGCAGTACTTC.

The V and J genes are TRBV27 and TRBJ2-7, with 7 nucleotides matching TRBD2. Germline values: CDR1 MNHEY, CDR2 SMNVEV (reference sequence). The CDR3 consists of 16 residues. V shed 0 bases and J 3 bases; nucleotides not matched to a gene: 8. For the CDR3, the DNA is TGTGCCAGCAGTTTATCCGTAGCGGGCCTTTTCTACGAGCAGTACTTC. Protein product: CASSLSVAGLFYEQYF.

The chain has TRBV2 and TRBJ1-5; no clear D. V lost 7 bases and J lost 5, with 15 bases in between. The CDR3 spans 14 residues. Germline CDR1 is SNHLY and CDR2 is FYNNEI. CDR3 residues: CASTSTLPDQPQHF. The CDR3 DNA is TGTGCCAGCACCTCGACCCTCCCCGATCAGCCCCAGCATTTT.

V gene TRBV2 combines with J gene TRBJ2-1, with D hard to call. The CDR3 has 13 amino acids. Trimming shortened V by 2 bases and J by 12 bases, and 14 bases separated the two germline ends. Per germline, CDR1 SNHLY and CDR2 FYNNEI. As DNA, the CDR3 is TGTGCCAGCAGTGAAAGTGTTTTCCGCGGGCAGTTCTTC. Protein: CASSESVFRGQFF.

V gene TRBV4-2 combines with J gene TRBJ2-7, with 7 bases matching TRBD1. Germline assignment: CDR1 LGHNA and CDR2 YNFKEQ. Unmatched junction bases numbered 5, after V lost 4 bases and J lost 2 bases. This CDR3 has 14 amino acids. The CDR3 loop reads CASSPRQGTYEQYF. DNA for the CDR3: TGTGCCAGCAGCCCCCGACAGGGAACCTACGAGCAGTACTTC.

This chain links TRBV7-9 with TRBJ1-2; D is perhaps TRBD1 (5 bases). This CDR3 region has 14 residues. CDR1 SEHNR and CDR2 FQNEAQ come from the germline V gene (reference sequence). V lost 1 base and J lost 4, with 10 bases in between. CDR3 sequence (DNA): TGTGCCAGCAGCTTAGATTCAGGGACCTATGGCTACACCTTC. This encodes CASSLDSGTYGYTF.

Concerning this clone: Within the sample, other DNA sequences also encode this same CDR3. This rearrangement joins TRBV5-1 to TRBJ2-5, with TRBD2 matching over 11 bases. Trimming removed 4 bases from V and 5 bases from J; junction bases left unmatched: 1. This CDR3 is 13 amino acids long. Per the germline V gene, CDR1 is SGHRS and CDR2 is YFSETQ. This CDR3 reads CASSVAGGETQYF. The CDR3 DNA follows: TGCGCCAGCAGCGTAGCGGGAGGGGAGACCCAGTACTTC.

The J gene is TRBJ2-1, the V gene TRBV5-1; 16 positions agree with TRBD2. After removal of 4 bases from V and 7 bases from J, the junction contained 5 bases not matched to a gene. Per germline, CDR1 SGHRS and CDR2 YFSETQ. The CDR3 length is 16 residues. The CDR3 sequence is CASSTGTSGRDNEQFF. The CDR3, as DNA: TGCGCCAGCAGCACTGGGACTAGCGGGAGGGATAATGAGCAGTTCTTC. Looking up the rest from reference TRBV5-1 and TRBJ2-1 gives the full variable domain: KAGVTQTPRYLIKTRGQQVTLSCSPISGHRSVSWYQQTPGQGLQFLFEYFSETQRNKGNFPGRFSGRQFSNSRSEMNVSTLELGDSALYLCASSTGTSGRDNEQFFGPGTRLTVL.

The CDR3, as DNA: TGTGCCAGCTCACCACGGGGGGGATCTGGTGGAACTGAAGCTTTCTTT. It yields the protein CASSPRGGSGGTEAFF. The chain joins TRBV18 to TRBJ1-1; possible D gene TRBD1, 5 bases. The germline gives CDR1 KGHSH, CDR2 LQKENI. The CDR3 consists of 16 residues. V was trimmed by 1 base and J by 5 bases, leaving 17 bases between them.

By its share, this clone is medium-sized. This sample includes further DNA sequences coding for the same CDR3. This chain uses TRBV4-3 with TRBJ1-2, with 7 bases fitting TRBD1. The CDR3 runs to 15 residues. Germline V CDR1 and CDR2: LGHNA, YSLEER. J gave up 0 bases and V 1 base, and 2 bases lay outside the gene matches. The CDR3 region is CASSQGGQTNYGYTF. CDR3 nucleotides: TGCGCCAGCAGCCAAGGGGGACAGACTAACTATGGCTACACCTTC.